The 21 T cell receptor beta chains below come from one sample, sequenced in a study of blood T cell repertoires in COVID-19. The method was immunoSEQ multiplex PCR; TCRdb's version includes in-frame clones alone and lacks a portion of them. The sample lists some 150,000 clones, around 83% occurring once. Sample: PBMCs or T cells enriched from blood (not recorded which). Every receptor here comes from a man aged 50-60 years who had recovered from COVID-19.

The rearrangement links TRBV3-1 (or the pseudogene TRBV3-2) to TRBJ1-1, with D maybe TRBD1 (6 bases). Germline CDR1 reads LGHDT; CDR2 reads YNNKEL (reference sequence). This CDR3 contains 11 residues. V was pared by 3 bases and J by 7 bases, with 6 bases between. CDR3 in DNA: TGTGCCAGCAGCCAGACAGGTGAAGCTTTCTTT. Translation: CASSQTGEAFF.

A single count supports this clone. The chain joins TRBV30 to TRBJ2-7, with 9 bases matching TRBD1. The CDR3 sequence is 15 residues long. Trimming cost V 2 bases and J 7 bases; bases outside gene matches: 12. Per germline, CDR1 GTSNPN and CDR2 SVGIG (reference sequence). The CDR3 nucleotides read TGTGCCTGGAGTATACAGGGGGCTTCTACGGGAGAGCAGTACTTC. It yields the protein CAWSIQGASTGEQYF.

On this clone itself: Within the sample, other DNA sequences also encode this same CDR3. The chain couples TRBV12-3 or TRBV12-4 to TRBJ1-2, with D unresolved. The CDR3 has 11 amino acids. V was shortened by 6 bases and J by 5 bases, with 7 bases between the two germline ends. CDR3 bases: TGTGCCAGCAGCCTCCGTTATGGCTACACCTTC. Protein sequence: CASSLRYGYTF.

The J gene is TRBJ2-1, the V gene TRBV24-1; 10 bases map to TRBD2. The V gene's germline CDR1 is KGHDR and CDR2 SFDVKD. The length of the CDR3 is 14 residues. The trim removed 7 bases at V and 4 bases at J, leaving 3 bases unmatched. The chain's CDR3 is CATSLAGVYNEQFF. The CDR3 nucleotides read TGTGCCACCAGCCTAGCGGGGGTTTACAATGAGCAGTTCTTC.

The chain is built from TRBV6-2 or TRBV6-3 and TRBJ1-1; unclear D gene. Germline V gene lookup returns CDR1 MNHEY and CDR2 SVGEGT. V shed 3 bases and J shed 4 bases, with 6 bases lying between them. There are 12 residues in the CDR3. The CDR3 DNA is TGTGCCAGCAGTTATCCCCGCACTGAAGCTTTCTTT. Protein: CASSYPRTEAFF.

This clone occurred a few times. J is TRBJ2-7 and V is TRBV7-9; TRBD1 agrees at 9 bases. V was clipped by 6 bases and J by 2 bases; unmatched bases: 8. Germline CDR1 SEHNR, CDR2 FQNEAQ (reference sequence). The CDR3 spans 15 residues. CDR3 region: CASSSRTGAPYEQYF. CDR3 DNA sequence: TGTGCCAGCAGTTCACGGACAGGGGCTCCCTACGAGCAGTACTTC. Full variable domain (remainder filled in from reference TRBV7-9 and TRBJ2-7): DTGVSQNPRHKITKRGQNVTFRCDPISEHNRLYWYRQTLGQGPEFLTYFQNEAQLEKSRLLSDRFSAERPKGSFSTLEIQRTEQGDSAMYLCASSSRTGAPYEQYFGPGTRLTVT.

In the case of this clone: This specimen includes other DNA sequences encoding the same CDR3. The chain couples TRBV28 to TRBJ1-4; possibly TRBD1 for D (5 bases). The CDR3 spans 15 residues. Trimming removed 3 bases from V and 0 bases from J, with 8 bases in between. Germline lookup yields CDR1 MDHEN and CDR2 SYDVKM. The CDR3 here is CASSLGGTTNEKLFF. The CDR3 DNA is TGTGCCAGCAGTTTGGGGGGAACAACTAATGAAAAACTGTTTTTT.

The chain carries TRBV7-2 and TRBJ2-5; 8 nucleotides agree with TRBD2. This CDR3 is 14 amino acids long. CDR1 and CDR2 (germline): SGHTA, FQGNSA. Trimming at V came to 5 bases and at J to 5 bases, leaving 7 bases not matched to a gene. CDR3 sequence reads: CASSTGGAFETQYF. The CDR3 nucleotides read TGTGCCAGCAGCACCGGGGGGGCCTTTGAGACCCAGTACTTC.

This chain uses TRBV3-1 (or the pseudogene TRBV3-2) with TRBJ1-5, with D unclear. In germline, CDR1 is LGHDT, CDR2 YNNKEL (reference sequence). CDR3 length: 14 amino acids. V dropped 1 base and J dropped 3 bases, with 7 bases sitting between them. The CDR3 DNA follows: TGTGCCAGCAGCCAAGCCAGGTCCAATCAGCCCCAGCATTTT. It yields the protein CASSQARSNQPQHF.

This rearrangement joins TRBV27 to TRBJ2-4; 8 bases fit TRBD1. With V trimmed by 6 bases and J by 6 bases, 10 bases remained unmatched. The CDR3 loop spans 15 amino acids. Germline CDR1 and CDR2: MNHEY and SMNVEV (reference sequence). DNA of the CDR3: TGTGCCAGCAGCCCTCCGACAGGGGTAGGAAACATTCAGTACTTC. Translation gives CASSPPTGVGNIQYF.

This chain joins TRBV21-1 and TRBJ2-1; TRBD2 is the table's D call and was not checked against the DNA. TRBV21-1 is listed as a pseudogene. This CDR3 is built from 16 residues. CDR3 protein: CASSKGPGTRYNEQFF. CDR3 DNA sequence: TGTGCCAGCAGCAAGGGACCCGGGACTCGATACAATGAGCAGTTCTTC.

The chain couples TRBV5-5 to TRBJ1-2; 10 bases map to TRBD1. The germline CDR1 and CDR2 sequences are SGHKS and YYEKEE (reference sequence). The J segment lost 4 bases and the V segment lost 0 bases, leaving 9 bases of the junction unmatched. This CDR3 is 17 amino acids long. CDR3 sequence reads: CASSLAPGQGSVYGYTF. The CDR3 nucleotides are TGTGCCAGCAGCTTGGCCCCGGGACAGGGGTCGGTCTATGGCTACACCTTC.

The chain carries TRBV19 and TRBJ2-2; D is possibly TRBD2 (6 bases). The CDR3 contains 15 residues. The V end lost 4 bases, the J end lost 0 bases, and 9 bases lay between the germline ends. The germline V gene encodes CDR1 LNHDA and CDR2 SQIVND (reference sequence). The chain's CDR3 is CASSTGTSNTGELFF. CDR3 nucleotide sequence: TGTGCCAGTAGTACCGGGACTTCGAACACCGGGGAGCTGTTTTTT. The full variable domain, its missing parts supplied by reference TRBV19 and TRBJ2-2, is DGGITQSPKYLFRKEGQNVTLSCEQNLNHDAMYWYRQDPGQGLRLIYYSQIVNDFQKGDIAEGYSVSREKKESFPLTVTSAQKNPTAFYLCASSTGTSNTGELFFGEGSRLTVL.

As regards this clone: Additional DNA sequences in this sample encode the identical CDR3. This chain joins TRBV19 and TRBJ2-1; the match to TRBD2 covers 8 bases. The CDR3 runs to 15 residues. V shed 5 bases and J 6 bases; nucleotides not matched to a gene: 9. Germline V lookup: CDR1 LNHDA, CDR2 SQIVND (reference sequence). CDR3 coding DNA: TGTGCCAGTAGTCCTCGGGGGGGTTGGTCCAATGAGCAGTTCTTC. It yields the protein CASSPRGGWSNEQFF. The full variable domain, rest sourced from reference TRBV19 and TRBJ2-1, is DGGITQSPKYLFRKEGQNVTLSCEQNLNHDAMYWYRQDPGQGLRLIYYSQIVNDFQKGDIAEGYSVSREKKESFPLTVTSAQKNPTAFYLCASSPRGGWSNEQFFGPGTRLTVL.

The rearrangement uses TRBV5-1 and TRBJ2-7; 8 bases line up with TRBD1. The trim removed 0 bases at V and 5 bases at J, leaving 10 bases unmatched. Per germline, CDR1 SGHRS and CDR2 YFSETQ. This CDR3 comprises 16 residues. This CDR3 is CASSLAGQGALNEQYF. The CDR3 DNA reads as TGCGCCAGCAGCTTGGCCGGGCAGGGGGCGCTAAACGAGCAGTACTTC. The variable domain in full, completed from reference TRBV5-1 and TRBJ2-7, reads KAGVTQTPRYLIKTRGQQVTLSCSPISGHRSVSWYQQTPGQGLQFLFEYFSETQRNKGNFPGRFSGRQFSNSRSEMNVSTLELGDSALYLCASSLAGQGALNEQYFGPGTRLTVT.

The V and J genes are TRBV30 and TRBJ1-4; tentatively, D is TRBD1 (5 bases). Trimming cost V 4 bases and J 3 bases, with 15 bases left between them. Germline CDR1 is GTSNPN and CDR2 is SVGIG (reference sequence). This CDR3 region has 15 residues. This CDR3 reads CAWIRGGYPNEKLFF. CDR3 nucleotide sequence: TGTGCCTGGATTCGCGGGGGGTATCCTAATGAAAAACTGTTTTTT. Together with reference TRBV30 and TRBJ1-4, the CDR3 gives the full variable domain: SQTIHQWPATLVQPVGSPLSLECTVEGTSNPNLYWYRQAAGRGLQLLFYSVGIGQISSEVPQNLSASRPQDRQFILSSKKLLLSDSGFYLCAWIRGGYPNEKLFFGSGTQLSVL.

There are a few counts of this clone. The chain uses TRBV7-6 and TRBJ2-2; D is unclear. Germline V gene lookup returns CDR1 SGHVS and CDR2 FNYEAQ. The CDR3 is made up of 17 amino acids. V lost 5 bases to trimming and J lost 7 bases, with 23 bases between them. In nucleotides, the CDR3 is TGTGCCAGCAGCCTTGCGCAGCCAGGAACTTTTGGCGGGGAGCTGTTTTTT. Protein product: CASSLAQPGTFGGELFF.

The chain uses TRBV9 and TRBJ1-3; no reliable D call. Germline CDR1 and CDR2: SGDLS and YYNGEE. The CDR3 spans 16 residues. The ends were cut back, 0 bases at V and 0 bases at J, with 10 bases in the middle. Here the CDR3 reads CASSVGGRNSGNTIYF. The CDR3 DNA reads as TGTGCCAGCAGCGTAGGTGGGAGGAACTCTGGAAACACCATATATTTT.

The chain uses TRBV2 and TRBJ2-7; tentative D call: TRBD1 (6 bases). Trimming cost V 4 bases and J 6 bases, with 13 bases left between them. CDR3 length equals 13 residues. Per germline, CDR1 SNHLY and CDR2 FYNNEI. In DNA form, the CDR3 reads TGTGCCAGCAGTGTGCAGGGGATCTTCGAGCAGTACTTC. This encodes CASSVQGIFEQYF.

The chain recombines TRBV6-4 with TRBJ1-2; 7 bases match TRBD1. The germline V gene has CDR1 MRHNA and CDR2 SNTAGT. The V gene end was trimmed by 6 bases and the J gene end by 2 bases; junction bases not matched to a gene: 3. The CDR3 runs 13 residues. The CDR3 loop reads CASRPDRNYGYTF. The CDR3 DNA is TGTGCCAGCAGACCGGACAGGAACTATGGCTACACCTTC.

This chain connects TRBV6-1 to TRBJ1-1; the D is unclear. The CDR3 extends over 14 amino acids. Germline loops: CDR1 MNHNS, CDR2 SASEGT. V lost 2 bases and J lost 12, with 19 bases in between. The CDR3 region is CASSERVGLPRSFF. CDR3 DNA: TGTGCCAGCAGTGAAAGGGTCGGACTCCCGCGGTCTTTCTTT.